This is a list of T cell receptor beta chains from one sample in a study of T-cell reconstitution after alpha-beta-depleted transplantation in children. Each CDR3 protein gets one entry after TCRdb re-called the PCR reads with MiXCR. This table has hundreds of thousands of distinct CDR3 sequences, around 15% appearing once. Sequencing used PBMCs, mostly from graft donor cells, obtained 360 days after TCRalphabeta/CD19-depleted stem cell transplant. The receptors originated from a male patient between 2 and 10 years old who had a stem cell transplant for acute lymphoblastic leukemia, so the T cells may come from the graft donor. Both conserved end residues are part of each CDR3. Each record gives: V gene, D gene, J gene, clone size, CDR3 DNA, CDR3 protein. A D gene is named only where the DNA matches it firmly. The listing skips clone size in some rows; elsewhere it reads once, few, many or a size class.

TRBV3-1,.,TRBJ1-3,.,TGTGCCAGCAGCCAAGGGGCGTACCGCTCTGGAAACACCATATATTTT,CASSQGAYRSGNTIYF
TRBV5-1,.,TRBJ2-5,.,TGCGCCAGCCGACTTGGGGAGGAGACCCAGTACTTC,CASRLGEETQYF
TRBV7-9,TRBD2,TRBJ2-2,few,TGTGCCAGCAGCGGAGGAAGGACTAGCGATGGCGGGGAGCTGTTTTTT,CASSGGRTSDGGELFF
TRBV19,.,TRBJ1-1,few,TGTGCCAGTAGTATCCCAGGAAACACTGAAGCTTTCTTT,CASSIPGNTEAFF
TRBV27,.,TRBJ2-2,.,TGTGCCAGCAGTTTATCGGGCCCCAGGGGCCCCGGGGAGCTGTTTTTT,CASSLSGPRGPGELFF
TRBV7-2,.,TRBJ2-7,.,TGTGCCAGCAGCCTTACCGGGCTCTATAGAGGCGAGCAGTACTTC,CASSLTGLYRGEQYF
TRBV28,.,TRBJ2-1,many,TGTGCCAGCAGTCACTGGGCTTTTCCCCCAAGCTCCTACAATGAGCAGTTCTTC,CASSHWAFPPSSYNEQFF
TRBV12-3/TRBV12-4,.,TRBJ2-3,few,TGTGCCAGCAGTCCACTGCCCTATACGCAGTATTTT,CASSPLPYTQYF
TRBV15,TRBD2,TRBJ2-1,.,TGTGCCACCAGCTCGGGACTAGCGGGAGGGCCTGAGCAGTTCTTC,CATSSGLAGGPEQFF
TRBV28,TRBD2,TRBJ2-3,.,TGTGCCAGCAGTTTTCGGCTAGCGGCCACAGATACGCAGTATTTT,CASSFRLAATDTQYF
TRBV24-1,.,TRBJ2-3,few,TGTGCCACCAGTGACCCCCGCTTGGATACGCAGTATTTT,CATSDPRLDTQYF
TRBV6-5,TRBD1,TRBJ2-5,.,TGTGCCAGCAGTTTAGGGGGCTCGAAGACCCAGTACTTC,CASSLGGSKTQYF
TRBV29-1,TRBD1,TRBJ2-5,.,TGCAGCGTTGCTCGTAGGGGGCGGGAGACCCAGTACTTC,CSVARRGRETQYF
TRBV2,.,TRBJ2-7,.,TGTGCCAGCAGTGAAATGGGGGCAAACTACGAGCAGTACTTC,CASSEMGANYEQYF
TRBV20-1,TRBD2,TRBJ2-3,.,TGCAGTGCCCCACTAGCGGGAGGATCAGATACGCAGTATTTT,CSAPLAGGSDTQYF
TRBV27,TRBD1,TRBJ2-2,many,TGTGCCAGCAGTTGGACAGGGGGTCTGGCGGGGAACACCGGGGAGCTGTTTTTT,CASSWTGGLAGNTGELFF
TRBV7-2,TRBD2,TRBJ2-5,few,TGTGCCAGCAGCTTAGTGGGGACTAGAGGAGAGACCCAGTACTTC,CASSLVGTRGETQYF
TRBV7-6,.,TRBJ2-5,.,TGTGCCAGCAGCTTAGCCAAAGGGGTCCAAGAGACCCAGTACTTC,CASSLAKGVQETQYF
TRBV4-3,.,TRBJ2-6,few,TGCGCCAGCAGCCAAGGTTCGGGCCTAGGGAAAAGTGGGGCCAACGTCCTGACTTTC,CASSQGSGLGKSGANVLTF
TRBV5-1,.,TRBJ2-7,few,TGCGCCAGCAGCTGGGCCGGGACACCGGAATTTGAGCAGTACTTC,CASSWAGTPEFEQYF